This T cell receptor beta chain was profiled in a study of cytomegalovirus exposure and HLA in healthy donors. Study details: The use of the same platform for the 90 to 150 validation repertoires and the approximately 730 first-cohort repertoires was reported by a later analysis. Notes on the study in general: The study recorded over 150 TCR beta chains that were cytomegalovirus-associated. Subsequent analysis of the roughly 120 validation repertoires found a tendency for first-cohort TCR clusters to co-occur.

The germline gives CDR1 SGHRS, CDR2 YFSETQ. Trimming took off 0 bases at V and 4 bases at J, with 8 bases between the two ends. This CDR3 contains 14 residues. Concerning this clone: What it binds is not known.

This table comes from immunoSEQ multiplex PCR, and its TCRdb copy is limited to in-frame clones, with some not included. Here the sample spans some 190,000 clones, roughly 86% being singletons. The donors were part of the validation cohort, which consisted of under 150 subjects and was separate from the first cohort of hundreds of subjects. Sequences were obtained from PBMCs. The V and J genes are TRBV5-1 and TRBJ1-3; D might be TRBD1 (5 bases). This clonotype was sampled from a man aged 25-40 years in good health and CMV-seropositive. The CDR3: CASSLAGDGNTIYF. As DNA, the CDR3 is TGCGCCAGCAGCTTGGCTGGGGACGGAAACACCATATATTTT.